A single sample gave rise to the 18 T cell receptor beta chains below, sequenced in a study of graft-versus-host responses after intestinal transplantation. The data were produced by immunoSEQ multiplex PCR, yet TCRdb's version contains in-frame clones alone and is incomplete. The table records around 110,000 clones, approximately 90% of them present only once. These receptors have no known antigen. This specimen consisted of unstimulated CD4+ T cells sorted from spleen or lymph node cells, obtained before intestinal transplant. These receptors were taken from a human donor who received an intestinal transplant.

The chain has TRBV11-2 and TRBJ2-5; perhaps TRBD1 as D (6 bases). Per germline, CDR1 SGHAT and CDR2 FQNNGV. Trimming shortened V by 5 bases and J by 5 bases, and 15 bases separated the two germline ends. The CDR3 totals 14 residues. The CDR3 DNA sequence: TGTGCCAGCAGCACGGGACATGCCCAGGAGACCCAGTACTTC. Amino acids: CASSTGHAQETQYF.

V is TRBV11-2 and J is TRBJ2-6; 7 bases map to TRBD2. There are 15 residues in the CDR3. Germline CDR1 SGHAT, CDR2 FQNNGV. The junction had 3 bases not matched to a gene; V was cut back by 5 bases and J by 2 bases. The CDR3 nucleotides are TGTGCCAGCAGCACCCGGGGGGCTGGGGCCAACGTCCTGACTTTC. It specifies CASSTRGAGANVLTF. The variable domain in full, with the rest retrieved from reference TRBV11-2 and TRBJ2-6, is EAGVAQSPRYKIIEKRQSVAFWCNPISGHATLYWYQQILGQGPKLLIQFQNNGVVDDSQLPKDRFSAERLKGVDSTLKIQPAKLEDSAVYLCASSTRGAGANVLTFGAGSRLTVL.

V usage is TRBV28 and J usage is TRBJ1-1, with D maybe TRBD1 (5 bases). V was trimmed by 7 bases and J by 4 bases, leaving 10 bases between them. CDR3 length: 12 residues. The germline gives CDR1 MDHEN, CDR2 SYDVKM. This CDR3 reads CASTKGPTEAFF. The CDR3 nucleotides are TGTGCCAGCACCAAGGGGCCCACTGAAGCTTTCTTT.

The chain carries TRBV30 and TRBJ2-3; 12 bases line up with TRBD2. Germline CDR1 and CDR2: GTSNPN and SVGIG (reference sequence). V trimming: 0 bases; J trimming: 5 bases; junction bases outside the gene matches: 6. CDR3 length: 16 residues. The CDR3 coding sequence is TGTGCCTGGAGTGTTCTAGCGGGGGGGTGGAAAGATACGCAGTATTTT. Amino acids: CAWSVLAGGWKDTQYF.

This chain connects TRBV5-1 to TRBJ2-5; 10 nucleotides agree with TRBD1. The J call may be wrong; the DNA end is better matched by TRBJ2-7. The CDR3 totals 16 residues. Germline V gene sequence: CDR1 SGHRS, CDR2 YFSETQ. CDR3 coding DNA: TGCGCCAGCAGCTTGACACCCGGGACAGGGGACTACGAGCAGTACTTC. Translating gives CASSLTPGTGDYEQYF.

This chain links TRBV7-9 with TRBJ1-2; 8 bases are a match to TRBD1. Germline assignment: CDR1 SEHNR and CDR2 FQNEAQ (reference sequence). J was trimmed by 9 bases and V by 5 bases; bases with no gene match: 8. CDR3 length: 13 residues. The CDR3 is CASSRGQGRRYTF. The DNA for the CDR3 is TGTGCCAGCAGCCGCGGACAGGGAAGGCGCTACACCTTC.

This chain uses TRBV19 with TRBJ1-5; D gene ambiguous. CDR3 length: 16 amino acids. Trimming removed 3 bases at V and 0 bases at J, with 12 bases between. Germline-derived CDR1 and CDR2 are LNHDA and SQIVND (reference sequence). The CDR3 loop is CASSIAGGYSNQPQHF. The CDR3 DNA follows: TGTGCCAGTAGTATCGCTGGCGGGTATAGCAATCAGCCCCAGCATTTT.

The rearrangement joins TRBV30 to TRBJ1-4; D is unresolved. V was trimmed by 0 bases and J by 8 bases, leaving 10 bases between them. The germline V gene encodes CDR1 GTSNPN and CDR2 SVGIG (reference sequence). The CDR3 has 13 amino acids. In DNA form, the CDR3 reads TGTGCCTGGAGTGTAGGGAGGAGGGAAAAACTGTTTTTT. This codes for CAWSVGRREKLFF.

The chain employs TRBV5-1 and TRBJ2-5, with a weak D call TRBD1 (6 bases). CDR3 length: 13 amino acids. CDR1 and CDR2 (germline): SGHRS, YFSETQ. V lost 4 bases, J lost 1 base, and 8 bases lay in between. DNA for the CDR3: TGCGCCAGCAGCCCACAGGGCCAAGAGACCCAGTACTTC. This gives the protein CASSPQGQETQYF.

The CDR3 loop reads CAIRAATGGVGELFF. Here the CDR3 DNA reads TGTGCCATCAGAGCCGCGACAGGGGGCGTCGGGGAGCTGTTTTTT. The V gene is TRBV10-3, the J gene TRBJ2-2; 10 bases are shared with TRBD1. The germline CDR1 and CDR2 sequences are ENHRY and SYGVKD. The V segment lost 6 bases and the J segment 7 bases; nucleotides outside the gene matches: 8. The length of the CDR3 is 15 residues.

The chain recombines TRBV19 with TRBJ2-7; 7 nucleotides match TRBD2. Germline trimming cut 3 bases from V and 2 bases from J; bases unmatched to any gene: 4. Germline values: CDR1 LNHDA, CDR2 SQIVND (reference sequence). The CDR3 has 14 amino acids. Written as DNA, the CDR3 is TGTGCCAGTAGTATTAGTGGGGGGGCCTACGAGCAGTACTTC. It is translated as CASSISGGAYEQYF.

The V and J genes are TRBV6-6 and TRBJ1-1; 7 nucleotides line up with TRBD1. Germline V gives CDR1 MNHNY, CDR2 SVGAGI (reference sequence). J lost 3 bases, V lost 2 bases, and 3 bases had no gene match. The CDR3 runs to 14 residues. The CDR3 is CASSYDRVDTEAFF. The CDR3 DNA reads as TGTGCCAGCAGTTACGACAGGGTTGACACTGAAGCTTTCTTT.

The chain carries TRBV5-8 and TRBJ1-5, with D uncertain. Germline V gene data show CDR1 as SGHTS and CDR2 as YDEGEE. The V and J ends lost 1 base and 0 bases respectively, with 11 bases between them. This CDR3 comprises 16 residues. CDR3 in amino acids: CASSLIRINSNQPQHF. DNA of the CDR3: TGTGCCAGCAGCTTGATCAGAATCAATAGCAATCAGCCCCAGCATTTT. Based on the CDR3 plus reference TRBV5-8 and TRBJ1-5, the full variable domain is EAGVTQSPTHLIKTRGQQATLRCSPISGHTSVYWYQQALGLGLQFLLWYDEGEERNRGNFPPRFSGRQFPNYSSELNVNALELEDSALYLCASSLIRINSNQPQHFGDGTRLSIL.

This chain links TRBV10-3 with TRBJ2-1; 11 bases align to TRBD2. CDR1 and CDR2 (germline): ENHRY, SYGVKD. The V gene end was trimmed by 2 bases and the J gene end by 13 bases; junction bases not matched to a gene: 10. This CDR3 spans 15 amino acids. The CDR3 coding sequence is TGTGCCATCAGTGAGCCGACTAGCGGGGCTGGGGAACAGTTCTTC. It translates to CAISEPTSGAGEQFF.

The rearrangement joins TRBV7-3 to TRBJ2-6; 7 positions match TRBD2. The CDR3 runs 15 residues. With 5 bases clipped from V and 7 bases from J, the junction kept 8 bases outside the gene matches. Germline V gene sequence: CDR1 SGHTA, CDR2 FQGTGA. DNA of the CDR3: TGTGCCAGCAGCCTTTTACCAGCGGGAGCCAACGTCCTGACTTTC. Translation gives CASSLLPAGANVLTF.

This chain links TRBV5-1 with TRBJ1-4; possibly TRBD1 for D (5 bases). The germline V gene has CDR1 SGHRS and CDR2 YFSETQ. This CDR3 contains 15 residues. V was pared by 0 bases and J by 5 bases, with 11 bases between. The CDR3 nucleotides read TGCGCCAGCAGCTTGGGGGGCAGTCCCAATGAAAAACTGTTTTTT. Translating it yields CASSLGGSPNEKLFF.

The gene calls are TRBV29-1 and TRBJ2-1; tentative D call: TRBD1 (5 bases). Germline CDR1 reads SQVTM; CDR2 reads ANQGSEA. Trimming took 4 bases from V and 10 from J, leaving 17 bases between them. The length of the CDR3 is 13 residues. The CDR3 DNA reads as TGCAGCGTTGCCGTCCTAGTCAGGGAAGAGCAGTTCTTC. Protein product: CSVAVLVREEQFF.

This clone turned up a few times. The rearrangement links TRBV30 to TRBJ1-3; D is uncertain. The V and J ends lost 4 bases and 3 bases respectively, with 13 bases between them. This CDR3 is built from 14 residues. Germline V gene sequence: CDR1 GTSNPN, CDR2 SVGIG (reference sequence). The CDR3 DNA follows: TGTGCCTGGACTTGGGGAGCCCTTGGAAACACCATATATTTT. Protein: CAWTWGALGNTIYF.